Given below is one T cell receptor beta chain in context. Its antigen is not known. The sample originates from a study of T cells in localized non-small cell lung cancer. Generated by immunoSEQ multiplex PCR, the TCRdb table keeps only in-frame clones and is missing some. Among tens of thousands of clones listed, around 73% were seen once. Study results and limitations: When the top 100 tumor clones were examined, a median 57 of them also appeared in the adjacent lung, which was paired and uninvolved. Uninvolved adjacent lung showed the highest T cell clonality, exceeding tumor. Sequencing involved a lone tumor region, leaving heterogeneity possible.

The CDR3 has 17 residues. Germline-derived CDR1 and CDR2 are SGHVS and FQNEAQ. V was pared by 2 bases and J by 5 bases, with 8 bases of the junction left unmatched. The source material was peripheral blood, sampled before any cancer treatment. The source of this sequence is a male donor at least 60 years old with stage II squamous cell lung carcinoma. V gene TRBV7-8 combines with J gene TRBJ1-6; TRBD1 agrees at 8 bases. In nucleotides, the CDR3 is TGTGCCAGCAGCTTAACGAGGCAGGGGGCGAATAATTCACCCCTCCACTTT. It yields the protein CASSLTRQGANNSPLHF.